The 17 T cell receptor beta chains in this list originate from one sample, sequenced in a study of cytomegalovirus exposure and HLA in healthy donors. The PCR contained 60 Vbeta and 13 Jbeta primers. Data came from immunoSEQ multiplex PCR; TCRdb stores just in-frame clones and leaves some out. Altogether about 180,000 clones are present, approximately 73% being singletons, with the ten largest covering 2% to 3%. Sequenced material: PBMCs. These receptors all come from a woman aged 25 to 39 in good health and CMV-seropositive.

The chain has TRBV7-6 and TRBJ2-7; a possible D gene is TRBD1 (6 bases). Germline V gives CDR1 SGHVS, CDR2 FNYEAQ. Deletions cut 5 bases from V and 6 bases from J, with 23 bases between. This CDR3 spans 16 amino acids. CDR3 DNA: TGTGCCAGCAGCCTAACAGGGTCAGGCGAGGGGCTCGAGCAGTACTTC. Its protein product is CASSLTGSGEGLEQYF.

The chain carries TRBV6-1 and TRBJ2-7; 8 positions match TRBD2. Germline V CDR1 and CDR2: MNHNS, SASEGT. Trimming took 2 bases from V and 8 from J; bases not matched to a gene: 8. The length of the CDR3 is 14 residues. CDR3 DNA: TGTGCCAGCAGTGAACGGGGGGGGCGAGGGCAGCAGTACTTC. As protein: CASSERGGRGQQYF.

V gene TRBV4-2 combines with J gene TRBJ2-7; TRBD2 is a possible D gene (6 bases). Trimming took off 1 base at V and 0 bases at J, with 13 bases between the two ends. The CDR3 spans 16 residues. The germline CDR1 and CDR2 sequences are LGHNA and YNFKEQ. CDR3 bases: TGTGCCAGCAGCCAAGGCCGGGGGTATTACTCCTACGAGCAGTACTTC. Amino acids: CASSQGRGYYSYEQYF.

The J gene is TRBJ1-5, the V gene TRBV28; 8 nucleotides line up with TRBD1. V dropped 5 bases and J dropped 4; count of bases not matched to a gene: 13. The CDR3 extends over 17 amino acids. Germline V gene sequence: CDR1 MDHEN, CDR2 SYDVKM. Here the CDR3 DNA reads TGTGCCAGCAGTCACGACAGGGGAGGTTGGACTAATCAGCCCCAGCATTTT. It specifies CASSHDRGGWTNQPQHF. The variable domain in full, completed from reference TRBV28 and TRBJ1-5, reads DVKVTQSSRYLVKRTGEKVFLECVQDMDHENMFWYRQDPGLGLRLIYFSYDVKMKEKGDIPEGYSVSREKKERFSLILESASTNQTSMYLCASSHDRGGWTNQPQHFGDGTRLSIL.

The chain's CDR3 is CASSLVRGAGELFF. As DNA, the CDR3 is TGTGCCAGCAGCTTAGTCAGGGGTGCCGGGGAGCTGTTTTTT. The chain recombines TRBV11-3 with TRBJ2-2; a weak D match, TRBD1 (6 bases). The germline CDR1 and CDR2 sequences are SGHNT and YENEEA. This CDR3 region has 14 residues. Trimming took 1 base from V and 6 from J, leaving 9 bases between them.

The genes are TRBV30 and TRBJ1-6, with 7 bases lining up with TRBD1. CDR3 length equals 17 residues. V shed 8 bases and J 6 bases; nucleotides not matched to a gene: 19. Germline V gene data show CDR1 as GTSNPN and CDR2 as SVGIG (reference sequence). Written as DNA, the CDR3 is TGTGCCCCGGACCCGGCTACGAGACAGGGACCTAATTCACCCCTCCACTTT. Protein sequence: CAPDPATRQGPNSPLHF.

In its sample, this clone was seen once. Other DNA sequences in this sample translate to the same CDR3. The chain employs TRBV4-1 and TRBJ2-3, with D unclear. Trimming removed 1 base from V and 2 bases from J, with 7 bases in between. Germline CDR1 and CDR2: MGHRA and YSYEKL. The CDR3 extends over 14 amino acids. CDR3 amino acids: CASSQGLVTDTQYF. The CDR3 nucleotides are TGCGCCAGCAGCCAAGGGCTAGTCACAGATACGCAGTATTTT.

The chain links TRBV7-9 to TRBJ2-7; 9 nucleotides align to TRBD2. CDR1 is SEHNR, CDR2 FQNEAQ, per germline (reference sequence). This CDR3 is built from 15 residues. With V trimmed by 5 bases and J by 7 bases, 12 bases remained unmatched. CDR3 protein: CASSVSGGPSREQYF. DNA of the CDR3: TGTGCCAGCAGCGTCAGCGGGGGGCCCTCTAGGGAGCAGTACTTC.

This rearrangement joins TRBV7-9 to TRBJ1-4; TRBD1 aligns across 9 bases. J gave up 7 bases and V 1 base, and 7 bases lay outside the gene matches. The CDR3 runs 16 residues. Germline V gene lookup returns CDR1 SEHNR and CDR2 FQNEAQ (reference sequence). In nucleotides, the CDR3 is TGTGCCAGCAGCTTAGTCACTGGGACAGGGTTTGAAAAACTGTTTTTT. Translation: CASSLVTGTGFEKLFF.

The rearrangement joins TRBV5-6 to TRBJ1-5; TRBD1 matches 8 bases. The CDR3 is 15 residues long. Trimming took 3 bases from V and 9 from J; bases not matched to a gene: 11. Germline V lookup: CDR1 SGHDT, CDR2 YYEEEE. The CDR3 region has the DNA TGTGCCAGCAGCTGGACAGGGACCCTCGGATGGCCCCAGCATTTT. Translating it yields CASSWTGTLGWPQHF.

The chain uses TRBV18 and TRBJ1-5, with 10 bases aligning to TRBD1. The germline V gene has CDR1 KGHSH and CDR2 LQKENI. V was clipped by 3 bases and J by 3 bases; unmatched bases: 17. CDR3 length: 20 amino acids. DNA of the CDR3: TGTGCCAGCTCACCTGTCCCGGGACAGGGGACCCCTCATAACAATCAGCCCCAGCATTTT. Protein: CASSPVPGQGTPHNNQPQHF. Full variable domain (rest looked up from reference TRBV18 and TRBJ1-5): NAGVMQNPRHLVRRRGQEARLRCSPMKGHSHVYWYRQLPEEGLKFMVYLQKENIIDESGMPKERFSAEFPKEGPSILRIQQVVRGDSAAYFCASSPVPGQGTPHNNQPQHFGDGTRLSIL.

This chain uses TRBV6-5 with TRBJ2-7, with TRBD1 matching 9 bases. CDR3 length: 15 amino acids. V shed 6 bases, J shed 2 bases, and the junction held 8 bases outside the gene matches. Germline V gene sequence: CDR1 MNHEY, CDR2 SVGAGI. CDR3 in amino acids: CASRNGGDRAYEQYF. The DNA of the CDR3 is TGTGCCAGCAGAAACGGAGGGGACAGGGCCTACGAGCAGTACTTC.

The DNA for the CDR3 is TGTGCCAGCAGCACCCCCGGGGGTTTCACAGATACGCAGTATTTT. It translates to CASSTPGGFTDTQYF. This chain uses TRBV11-2 with TRBJ2-3; D may be TRBD2 (6 bases). The CDR3 is made up of 15 amino acids. CDR1 and CDR2 from the germline V gene are SGHAT and FQNNGV. V was trimmed by 5 bases and J by 2 bases, leaving 14 bases between them.

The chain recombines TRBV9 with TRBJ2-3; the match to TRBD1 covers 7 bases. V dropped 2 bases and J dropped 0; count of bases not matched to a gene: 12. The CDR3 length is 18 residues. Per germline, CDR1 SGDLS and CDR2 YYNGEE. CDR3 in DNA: TGTGCCAGCAGCGTTAGGGGCAACAGGGGCCGTAGCACAGATACGCAGTATTTT. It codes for CASSVRGNRGRSTDTQYF.

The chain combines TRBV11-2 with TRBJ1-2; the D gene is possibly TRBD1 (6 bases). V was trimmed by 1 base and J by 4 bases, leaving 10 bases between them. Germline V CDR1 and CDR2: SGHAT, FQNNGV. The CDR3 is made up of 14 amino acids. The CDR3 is CASSLVTGPYGYTF. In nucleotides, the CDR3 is TGTGCCAGCAGCTTAGTAACAGGGCCCTATGGCTACACCTTC.

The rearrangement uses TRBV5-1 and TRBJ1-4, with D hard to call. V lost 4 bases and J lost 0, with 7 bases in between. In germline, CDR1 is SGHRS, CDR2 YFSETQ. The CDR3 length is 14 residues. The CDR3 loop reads CASSLTSTNEKLFF. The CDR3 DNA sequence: TGCGCCAGCAGCCTAACGTCAACTAATGAAAAACTGTTTTTT.

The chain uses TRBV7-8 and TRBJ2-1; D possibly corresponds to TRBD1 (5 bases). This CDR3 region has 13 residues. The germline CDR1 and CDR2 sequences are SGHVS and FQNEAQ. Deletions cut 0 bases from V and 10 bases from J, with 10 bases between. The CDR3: CASSLAGPREQFF. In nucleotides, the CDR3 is TGTGCCAGCAGCTTAGCGGGGCCTCGGGAGCAGTTCTTC.